This TCR beta chain originates from a study of monozygotic twins with inflammatory bowel disease (dated by TCRdb to the late 2010s). A note on the overall study: The full study comprised 28 monozygotic twin pairs: nine German pairs (four IBD-concordant, five IBD-discordant) and 19 IBD-discordant Danish pairs. The search for disease-associated traits relied mainly on comparing IBD patients with their genetically identical healthy co-twins within discordant pairs. Each individual had, on average, about 151 000 unique TCRalpha sequences and 181 000 unique TCRbeta sequences available for analysis. Summary of the overall study and its limitations: Compared with healthy twins, IBD patients shared fewer clonotypes with other individuals, and the difference was most pronounced in patients with signs of disease activity. The analysis was unable to tell apart different T cell subtypes. No single strong signal or clonotype linked to IBD turned up in the results, so the idea that one exists was not supported. Because patients were on differing immunosuppressive treatments, the repertoires may have picked up extra background noise and inter-individual variability. No difference in repertoire similarity was observed between concordant and discordant twins, possibly owing to limited statistical power. A decrease in TCRbeta repertoire diversity, as measured by inverse Simpson index, was observed in IBD patients compared with their healthy co-twins.

Details on this clonotype: Its antigen is not yet known.

There are 16 amino acids in the CDR3, from cysteine to phenylalanine inclusive. Only the protein sequence is given. Per the germline V gene, SGHRS is the CDR1 and YFSETQ is the CDR2. From each donor, a roughly 2.7 ml peripheral blood sample was collected into PAXgene tubes and stored at -80 degrees C. Without T cell sorting, total RNA was isolated from whole blood using the PAXgene blood miRNA kit on an automated QIAcube. Deep TCRalpha and TCRbeta repertoire profiling with unique molecular barcoding was performed on peripheral blood of monozygotic twin pairs concordant or discordant for inflammatory bowel disease. Smoking habits were recorded for all twin pairs, and individuals were classified as current, former or never smokers. Preparation of the library involved 5' RACE. The input for every TCR library was 3,500 to 4,000 ng of total RNA. For each sample, cDNA synthesis was carried out in eight separate reactions using SMARTScribe reverse transcriptase. Unique molecular identifiers containing a 6-nucleotide sample barcode were introduced through template switching during cDNA synthesis. Amplification of TCRalpha and TCRbeta cDNA involved two nested PCRs of approximately 16 and 10 cycles, and each PCR was followed by bead purification. Before amplification, the cDNA was both treated with uracil DNA-glycosylase and purified with the QIAquick PCR purification kit. The second PCR added Illumina TruSeq-compatible adapters along with sample-specific barcodes. TapeStation and Qubit were used to check library quality and concentration, and approximately 5.4 ng of each library was pooled. The pooled libraries were sequenced with 2 x 100 bp reads and custom sequencing primers on an Illumina HiSeq2500 single-index Rapid Run. In the authors' own workflow: MiGEC version 1.2.6 was used for UMI-based consensus assembly, which corrected PCR and sequencing errors. MiXCR version 2.1.1 was used for V(D)J alignment, clonotype assembly and CDR3 extraction. To normalise gene usage, clonotype sharing and MAIT/NKT TCR abundance, the analysis used the top 1000, 10 000 and 20 000 clonotypes per sample. After downsampling to 27 000 UMIs, diversity was calculated as the inverse Simpson index using the vegan R package. Paired Mann-Whitney U tests were applied to discordant twin pairs, and Benjamini-Hochberg correction was used for multiple testing. Following TCRdb reprocessing, every CDR3 protein sequence forms one entry, and DNA is not provided. None of the V and J calls come from the authors' own analysis; TCRdb made them. This sample's table contains more than 300,000 distinct CDR3 sequences. Around 2.6% of the sample is in the top ten clones.

The chain couples TRBV5-1 to TRBJ2-5; TCRdb indicates TRBD1, and absent DNA this call remains unverified. The specimen sequenced was blood. The sequence was collected from a human donor with ulcerative colitis or Crohn's disease, or a healthy co-twin of an affected twin (not recorded which). CDR3 region: CASSISTGVQQETQYF.